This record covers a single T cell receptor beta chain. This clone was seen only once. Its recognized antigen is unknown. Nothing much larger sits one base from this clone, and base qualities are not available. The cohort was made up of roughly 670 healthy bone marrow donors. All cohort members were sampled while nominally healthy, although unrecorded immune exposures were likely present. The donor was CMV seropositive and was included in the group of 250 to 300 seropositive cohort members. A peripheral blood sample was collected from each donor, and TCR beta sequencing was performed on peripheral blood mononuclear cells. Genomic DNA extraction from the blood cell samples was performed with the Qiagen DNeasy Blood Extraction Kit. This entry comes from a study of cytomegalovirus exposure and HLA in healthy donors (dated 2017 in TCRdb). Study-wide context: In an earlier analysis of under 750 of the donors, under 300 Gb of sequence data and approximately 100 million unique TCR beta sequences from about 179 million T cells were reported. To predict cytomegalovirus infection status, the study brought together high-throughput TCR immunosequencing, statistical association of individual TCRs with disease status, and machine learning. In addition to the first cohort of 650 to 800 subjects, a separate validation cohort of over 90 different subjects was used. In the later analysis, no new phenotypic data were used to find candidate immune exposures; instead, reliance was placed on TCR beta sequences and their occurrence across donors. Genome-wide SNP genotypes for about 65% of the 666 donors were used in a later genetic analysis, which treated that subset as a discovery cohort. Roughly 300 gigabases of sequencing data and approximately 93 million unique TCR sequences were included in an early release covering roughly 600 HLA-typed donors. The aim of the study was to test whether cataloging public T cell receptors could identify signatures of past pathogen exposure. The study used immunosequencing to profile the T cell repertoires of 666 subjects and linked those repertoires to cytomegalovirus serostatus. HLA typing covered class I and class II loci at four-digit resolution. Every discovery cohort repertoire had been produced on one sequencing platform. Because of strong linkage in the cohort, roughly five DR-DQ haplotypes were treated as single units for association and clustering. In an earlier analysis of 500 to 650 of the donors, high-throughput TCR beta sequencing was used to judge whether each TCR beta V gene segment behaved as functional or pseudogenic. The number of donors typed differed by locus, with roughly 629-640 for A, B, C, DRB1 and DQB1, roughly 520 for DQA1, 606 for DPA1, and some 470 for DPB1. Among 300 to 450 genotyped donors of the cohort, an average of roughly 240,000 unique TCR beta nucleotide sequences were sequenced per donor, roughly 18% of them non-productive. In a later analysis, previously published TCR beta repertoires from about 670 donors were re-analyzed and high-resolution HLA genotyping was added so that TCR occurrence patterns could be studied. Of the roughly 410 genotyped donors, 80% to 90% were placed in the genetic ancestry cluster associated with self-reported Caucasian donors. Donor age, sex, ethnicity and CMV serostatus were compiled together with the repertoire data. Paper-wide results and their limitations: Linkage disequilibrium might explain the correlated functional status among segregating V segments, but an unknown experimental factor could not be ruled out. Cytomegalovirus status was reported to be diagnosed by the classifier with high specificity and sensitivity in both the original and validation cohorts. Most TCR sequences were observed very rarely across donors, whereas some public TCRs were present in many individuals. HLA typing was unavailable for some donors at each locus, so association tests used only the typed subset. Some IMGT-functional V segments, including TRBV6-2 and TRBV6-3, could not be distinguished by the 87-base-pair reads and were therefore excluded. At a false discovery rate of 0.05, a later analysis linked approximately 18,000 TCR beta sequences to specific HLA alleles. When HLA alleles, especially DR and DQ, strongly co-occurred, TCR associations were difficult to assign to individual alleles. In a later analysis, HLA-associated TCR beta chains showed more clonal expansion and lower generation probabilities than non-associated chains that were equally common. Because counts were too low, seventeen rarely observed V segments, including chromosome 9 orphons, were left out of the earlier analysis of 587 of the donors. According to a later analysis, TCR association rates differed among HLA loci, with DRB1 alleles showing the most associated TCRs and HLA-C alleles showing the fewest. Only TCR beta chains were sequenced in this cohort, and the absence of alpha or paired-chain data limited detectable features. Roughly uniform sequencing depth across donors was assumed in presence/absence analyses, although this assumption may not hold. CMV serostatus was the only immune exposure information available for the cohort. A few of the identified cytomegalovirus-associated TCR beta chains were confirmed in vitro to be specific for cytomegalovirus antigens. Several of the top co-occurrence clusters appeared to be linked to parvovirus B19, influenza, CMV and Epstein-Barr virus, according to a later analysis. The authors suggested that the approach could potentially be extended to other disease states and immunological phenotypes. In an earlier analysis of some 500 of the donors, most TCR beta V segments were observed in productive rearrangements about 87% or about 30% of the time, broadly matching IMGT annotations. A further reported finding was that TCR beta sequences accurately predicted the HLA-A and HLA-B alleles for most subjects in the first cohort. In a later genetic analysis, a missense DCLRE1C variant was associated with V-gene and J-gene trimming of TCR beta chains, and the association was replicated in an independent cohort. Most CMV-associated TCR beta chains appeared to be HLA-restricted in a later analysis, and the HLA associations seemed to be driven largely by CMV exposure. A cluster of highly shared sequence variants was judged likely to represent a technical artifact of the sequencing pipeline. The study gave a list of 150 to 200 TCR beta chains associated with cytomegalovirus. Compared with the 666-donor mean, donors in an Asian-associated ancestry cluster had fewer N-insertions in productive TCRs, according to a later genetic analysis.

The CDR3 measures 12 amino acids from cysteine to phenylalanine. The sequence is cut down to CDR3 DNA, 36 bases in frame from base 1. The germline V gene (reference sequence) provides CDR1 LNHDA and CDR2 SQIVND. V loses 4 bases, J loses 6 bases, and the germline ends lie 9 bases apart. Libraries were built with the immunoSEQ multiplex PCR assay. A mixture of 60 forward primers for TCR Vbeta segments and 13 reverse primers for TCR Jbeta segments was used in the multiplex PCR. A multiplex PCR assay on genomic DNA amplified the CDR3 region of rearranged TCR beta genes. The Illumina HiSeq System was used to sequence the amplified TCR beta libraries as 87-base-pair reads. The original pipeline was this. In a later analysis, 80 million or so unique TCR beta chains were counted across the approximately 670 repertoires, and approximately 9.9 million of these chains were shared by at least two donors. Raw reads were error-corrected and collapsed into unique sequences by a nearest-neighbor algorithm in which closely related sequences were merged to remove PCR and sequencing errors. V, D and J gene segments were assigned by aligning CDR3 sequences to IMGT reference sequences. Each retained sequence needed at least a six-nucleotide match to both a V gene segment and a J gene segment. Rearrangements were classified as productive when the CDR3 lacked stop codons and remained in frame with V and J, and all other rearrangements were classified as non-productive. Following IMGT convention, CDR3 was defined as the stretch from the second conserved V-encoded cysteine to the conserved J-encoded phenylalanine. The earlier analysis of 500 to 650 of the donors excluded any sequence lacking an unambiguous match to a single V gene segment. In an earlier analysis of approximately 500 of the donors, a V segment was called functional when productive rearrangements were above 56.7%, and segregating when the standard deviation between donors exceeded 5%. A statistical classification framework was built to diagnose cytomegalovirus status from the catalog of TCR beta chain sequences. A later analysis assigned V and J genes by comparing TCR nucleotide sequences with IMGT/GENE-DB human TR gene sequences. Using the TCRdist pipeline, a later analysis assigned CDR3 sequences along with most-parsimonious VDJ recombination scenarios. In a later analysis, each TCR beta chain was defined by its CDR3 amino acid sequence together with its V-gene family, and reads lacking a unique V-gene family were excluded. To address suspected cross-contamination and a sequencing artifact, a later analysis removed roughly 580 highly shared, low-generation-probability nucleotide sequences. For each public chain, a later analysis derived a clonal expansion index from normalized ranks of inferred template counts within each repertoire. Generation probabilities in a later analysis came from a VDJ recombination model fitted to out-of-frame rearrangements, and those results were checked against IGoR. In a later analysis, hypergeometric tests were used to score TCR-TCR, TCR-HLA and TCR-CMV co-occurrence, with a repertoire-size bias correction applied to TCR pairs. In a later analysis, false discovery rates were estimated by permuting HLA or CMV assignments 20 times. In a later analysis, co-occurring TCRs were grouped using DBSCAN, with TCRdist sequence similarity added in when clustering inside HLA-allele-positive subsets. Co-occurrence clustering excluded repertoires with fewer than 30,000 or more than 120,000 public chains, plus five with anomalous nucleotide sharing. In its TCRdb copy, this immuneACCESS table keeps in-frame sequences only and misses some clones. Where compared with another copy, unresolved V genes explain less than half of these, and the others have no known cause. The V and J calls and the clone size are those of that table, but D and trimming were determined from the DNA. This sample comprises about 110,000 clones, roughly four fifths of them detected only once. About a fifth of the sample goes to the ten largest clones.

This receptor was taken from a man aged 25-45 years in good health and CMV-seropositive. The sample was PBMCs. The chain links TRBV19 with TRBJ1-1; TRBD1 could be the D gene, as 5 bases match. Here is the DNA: TGTGCCAGTAGTAGCAGGGTTTCTGAAGCTTTCTTT. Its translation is CASSSRVSEAFF.